This is a list of T cell receptor beta chains from one sample in a study of shared clonotypes between healthy human individuals. The table came from immunoSEQ multiplex PCR; TCRdb's copy has only in-frame clones and leaves some out. The sample has some 2.1 million clones, 85% to 95% seen once. The sample consisted of naive CD8+ T cells sorted from blood. Receptors were obtained from a man aged 18-30 years in good health. Both conserved end residues are part of each CDR3. The D gene is left open where the match is weak. Clone sizes are given selectively: once, few, many, or a class where the clone is expanded.

J | D | size | V | DNA | CDR3
TRBJ1-6 | . | . | TRBV6-5 | TGTGCCAGCAGTTACTCTGGGGTCCCCAATTCACCCCTCCACTTT | CASSYSGVPNSPLHF
TRBJ1-4 | . | . | TRBV4-1 | TGCGCCAGCAGCCCTGTGGGGTGGGAAAAACTGTTTTTT | CASSPVGWEKLFF
TRBJ2-2 | . | . | TRBV19 | TGTGCCAGTACACCCGGGAGCACCGGGGAGCTGTTTTTT | CASTPGSTGELFF
TRBJ2-1 | . | . | TRBV7-6 | TGTGCCAGCAGCCCTCTTACGCCAAGCTCCTACAATGAGCAGTTCTTC | CASSPLTPSSYNEQFF
TRBJ2-3 | TRBD2 | . | TRBV5-6 | TGTGCCAGCAGCGAGCTAGCGGGCGAGGGAGGGGTAGATACGCAGTATTTT | CASSELAGEGGVDTQYF
TRBJ2-2 | . | once | TRBV19 | TGTGCCAGTAGTATAGGGGCCAGGTACACCGGGGAGCTGTTTTTT | CASSIGARYTGELFF
TRBJ2-6 | TRBD1 | . | TRBV4-1 | TGCGCCAGCAGCCTCGGACCGCCGGGACAGCTTAGCTCTGGGGCCAACGTCCTGACTTTC | CASSLGPPGQLSSGANVLTF
TRBJ2-7 | . | few | TRBV27 | TGTGCCAGCAGTTCTTGGGGGCCCTACGAGCAGTACTTC | CASSSWGPYEQYF
TRBJ2-5 | . | . | TRBV6-5 | TGTGCCAGCAGTTCCCTTGGTCTGGAGGAGTACTTC | CASSSLGLEEYF
TRBJ2-7 | . | . | TRBV18 | TGTGCCAGCTCACCACCTCCGGGAGAACTCTCCTACGAGCAGTACTTC | CASSPPPGELSYEQYF
TRBJ2-7 | . | . | TRBV4-1 | TGCGCCAGCAGCCAAGGGTGGGGAGAAGGCACCCTGTTACGGGAGCAGTACTTC | CASSQGWGEGTLLREQYF
TRBJ2-1 | . | . | TRBV7-9 | TGTGCCAGCAGCTCAGGACGGTACAATGAGCAGTTCTTC | CASSSGRYNEQFF
TRBJ1-1 | . | . | TRBV7-8 | TGTGCCAGCAGCTTAGTGGTCGGGCACACTGAAGCTTTCTTT | CASSLVVGHTEAFF
TRBJ2-7 | TRBD2 | . | TRBV4-2 | TGTGCCAGCAGCGTCGGGGGGGAGTCCTACGAGCAGTACTTC | CASSVGGESYEQYF
TRBJ2-7 | TRBD1 | once | TRBV7-2 | TGTGCCAGCAGCTTACCGACAGGGGGCTGGTACGAGCAGTACTTC | CASSLPTGGWYEQYF
TRBJ2-7 | TRBD2 | . | TRBV5-6 | TGTGCCAGCAGCTGGGGGAGGGGCCCCTACGAGCAGTACTTC | CASSWGRGPYEQYF